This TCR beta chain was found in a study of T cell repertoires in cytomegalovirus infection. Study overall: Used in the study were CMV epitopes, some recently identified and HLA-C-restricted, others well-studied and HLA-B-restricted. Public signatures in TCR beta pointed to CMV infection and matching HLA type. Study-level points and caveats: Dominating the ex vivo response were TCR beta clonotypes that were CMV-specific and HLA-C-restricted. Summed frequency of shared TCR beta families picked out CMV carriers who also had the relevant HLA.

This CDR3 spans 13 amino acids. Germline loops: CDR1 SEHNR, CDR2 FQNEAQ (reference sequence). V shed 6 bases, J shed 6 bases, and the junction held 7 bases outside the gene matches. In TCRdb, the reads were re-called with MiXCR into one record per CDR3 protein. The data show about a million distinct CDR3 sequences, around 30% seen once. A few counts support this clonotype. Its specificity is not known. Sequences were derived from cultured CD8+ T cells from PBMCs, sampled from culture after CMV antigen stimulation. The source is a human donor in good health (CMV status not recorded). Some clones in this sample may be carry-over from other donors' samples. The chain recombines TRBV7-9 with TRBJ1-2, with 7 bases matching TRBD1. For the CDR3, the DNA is TGTGCCAGCAGTACTGACAGGGTGGATGGCTACACCTTC. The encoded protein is CASSTDRVDGYTF.